This is a list of T cell receptor beta chains from one sample in a study of graft-versus-host responses after intestinal transplantation. These receptors' antigens are unknown. The assay was immunoSEQ multiplex PCR, and TCRdb's table has in-frame clones only and misses some. Found here are some 97,000 clones, approximately 84% of them singletons; the top ten hold around 0.86%. Sequencing used unstimulated CD4+ T cells sorted from spleen or lymph node cells, obtained before transplant. The receptor source for this set is a human donor who was the organ donor for an intestinal transplant. The CDR3 runs from the conserved cysteine through the conserved F or W. A D gene is named only where the DNA matches it firmly. Not every row has a clone size; where given, it reads once, few, many or a size class.

TRBJ2-7 | NA | TRBV30 | NA | CAWKGNGGLSSYEQYF | TGTGCCTGGAAGGGTAATGGGGGATTAAGCTCCTACGAGCAGTACTTC
TRBJ2-5 | once | TRBV6-6 | TRBD1 | CASSYSRQGETQYF | TGTGCCAGCAGTTACTCGAGACAGGGAGAGACCCAGTACTTC
TRBJ2-3 | NA | TRBV11-2 | TRBD2 | CASSLTSGGDTQYF | TGTGCCAGCAGCTTGACTAGCGGGGGAGATACGCAGTATTTT
TRBJ2-7 | NA | TRBV30 | NA | CAWSPGHYSYEQYF | TGTGCCTGGAGCCCGGGACATTACTCGTACGAGCAGTACTTC
TRBJ1-2 | NA | TRBV5-4 | TRBD1 | CASSFWLGTGGIYGYTF | TGTGCCAGCAGCTTTTGGCTTGGGACAGGAGGAATCTATGGCTACACCTTC
TRBJ2-7 | NA | TRBV10-2 | TRBD1 | CASRIKGQGLYEQYF | TGCGCCAGCAGAATAAAGGGACAGGGCCTTTACGAGCAGTACTTC
TRBJ2-3 | NA | TRBV5-1 | TRBD2 | CASSPTSGGARGYTDTQYF | TGCGCCAGCAGCCCTACTAGCGGGGGGGCCCGGGGGTACACAGATACGCAGTATTTT
TRBJ2-5 | few | TRBV2 | TRBD2 | CASSERRGGFSSETQYF | TGTGCCAGCAGTGAACGGCGGGGGGGGTTCTCAAGTGAGACCCAGTACTTC
TRBJ1-1 | NA | TRBV28 | TRBD1 | CASTFSTGTGFRNTEAFF | TGTGCCAGCACCTTCTCAACCGGGACAGGGTTCCGAAACACTGAAGCTTTCTTT
TRBJ2-2 | NA | TRBV6-1 | NA | CASSDISTVPTGELFF | TGTGCCAGCAGTGATATCTCGACTGTCCCAACCGGGGAGCTGTTTTTT
TRBJ1-2 | NA | TRBV7-3 | NA | CASSPQEGGYTF | TGTGCCAGCAGCCCCCAGGAGGGGGGCTACACCTTC